These 5 T cell receptor beta chains came from one sample sequenced in a study of blood T cell repertoires in COVID-19. Only in-frame clones appear in the TCRdb table, and some are missing; sequencing was by immunoSEQ multiplex PCR. The sample has 200,000 or so clones, less than 90% seen once. Sequenced input: peripheral blood. These receptors were obtained from a woman in her 70s with acute or convalescent COVID-19.

The CDR3 sequence is CASSNHIGGLGGYTF. In nucleotides, the CDR3 is TGTGCCAGCAGTAACCACATCGGAGGGTTGGGTGGCTACACCTTC. The chain carries TRBV6-5 and TRBJ1-2; no definite D call. Trimming removed 5 bases from V and 7 bases from J, with 20 bases in between. The CDR3 covers 15 residues. Germline-derived CDR1 and CDR2 are MNHEY and SVGAGI.

The J gene is TRBJ2-5, the V gene TRBV6-5; TRBD1 aligns across 9 bases. J gave up 2 bases and V 6 bases, and 4 bases lay outside the gene matches. CDR1 MNHEY and CDR2 SVGAGI come from the germline V gene. The CDR3 totals 14 residues. As DNA, the CDR3 is TGTGCCAGCAGCCGGGACAGGGTTCAAGAGACCCAGTACTTC. This sequence encodes CASSRDRVQETQYF.

The chain uses TRBV5-1 and TRBJ2-7; D unresolved. Trimming left V 5 bases short and J 5 bases short, with 11 bases between. Germline V gene sequence: CDR1 SGHRS, CDR2 YFSETQ. The CDR3 runs to 12 residues. The CDR3 bases are TGCGCCAGCAGACCTGACAATAACGAGCAGTACTTC. Protein product: CASRPDNNEQYF.

The gene calls are TRBV10-1 and TRBJ2-3; TRBD2 agrees at 7 bases. The germline gives CDR1 WNHNN, CDR2 SYGVQD (reference sequence). The CDR3 extends over 13 amino acids. Losses at the gene ends were 11 bases for V and 0 bases for J; bases not matched to a gene: 5. CDR3 region: CAASGLSTDTQYF. Written as DNA, the CDR3 is TGCGCCGCCTCGGGACTAAGCACAGATACGCAGTATTTT.

The chain recombines TRBV10-2 with TRBJ2-2; 8 bases align to TRBD2. Germline CDR1 is WSHSY and CDR2 is SAAADI. J gave up 4 bases and V 1 base, and 5 bases lay outside the gene matches. The length of the CDR3 is 16 residues. In DNA form, the CDR3 reads TGCGCCAGCAGTGAGTACACGGGAGGGAGCACCGGGGAGCTGTTTTTT. The encoded protein is CASSEYTGGSTGELFF.